Listed here are 27 T cell receptor beta chains from one sample, sequenced in a study of shared clonotypes between healthy human individuals. The data were produced by immunoSEQ multiplex PCR, yet TCRdb's version contains in-frame clones alone and is incomplete. Seen here are around 530,000 clones, roughly 79% observed once, and the top ten hold more than 10%. The source material was PBMCs. These receptors were obtained from a woman aged 40 to 55 in good health. Some clones in this sample may be carry-over from other donors' samples.

This rearrangement joins TRBV19 to TRBJ1-2; TRBD1 aligns across 7 bases. The CDR3 length is 16 residues. Germline-derived CDR1 and CDR2 are LNHDA and SQIVND (reference sequence). With 0 bases clipped from V and 0 bases from J, the junction kept 4 bases outside the gene matches. Here the CDR3 reads CASSIEGTEANYGYTF. The CDR3 DNA reads TGTGCCAGTAGTATAGAAGGGACAGAGGCTAACTATGGCTACACCTTC.

This chain uses TRBV11-2 with TRBJ2-7; 11 bases agree with TRBD2. This CDR3 spans 16 amino acids. CDR1 and CDR2 (germline): SGHAT, FQNNGV. V gave up 3 bases and J gave up 0 bases; unmatched junction bases: 4. This CDR3 reads CASSLTSGTYSYEQYF. CDR3 nucleotides: TGTGCCAGCAGCTTGACTAGCGGGACGTACTCCTACGAGCAGTACTTC.

This rearrangement joins TRBV6-5 to TRBJ2-3, with 8 bases identical to TRBD1. With 3 bases clipped from V and 3 bases from J, the junction kept 5 bases outside the gene matches. Per germline, CDR1 MNHEY and CDR2 SVGAGI. CDR3 size: 15 residues. CDR3 coding DNA: TGTGCCAGCAGTTATGGACAGGGCGGGACAGATACGCAGTATTTT. Its translation is CASSYGQGGTDTQYF.

The rearrangement links TRBV7-9 to TRBJ2-3; 14 bases are shared with TRBD2. After removal of 5 bases from V and 6 bases from J, the junction contained 4 bases not matched to a gene. The CDR3 extends over 15 amino acids. Germline V gene data show CDR1 as SEHNR and CDR2 as FQNEAQ (reference sequence). DNA for the CDR3: TGTGCCAGCAGCCCTGGGACTAGCGGGAGCGATACGCAGTATTTT. Residues: CASSPGTSGSDTQYF.

A remark on this clone: Mismatch with germline at one junction end may stem from a read error. The chain carries TRBV14 and TRBJ2-1, with 7 bases identical to TRBD1. From germline, CDR1 is SGHDN and CDR2 FVKESK. The CDR3 is made up of 15 amino acids. CDR3: CDSSFRDSTYNEQFF. In DNA form, the CDR3 reads TGTGACAGCAGCTTTCGGGACAGTACCTACAATGAGCAGTTCTTC.

This chain uses TRBV5-1 with TRBJ1-2; D not resolved. V was clipped by 0 bases and J by 10 bases, with 13 bases between them. The CDR3 spans 13 residues. Germline V gene sequence: CDR1 SGHRS, CDR2 YFSETQ. In DNA, the CDR3 is TGCGCCAGCAGCTTGGCTGGGGAGGACCCCTACACCTTC. Protein sequence: CASSLAGEDPYTF.

Of note for this clone: A much larger clone differs by one base, so this may be a read error. The gene calls are TRBV5-1 and TRBJ1-1; 7 bases match TRBD1. The trim removed 4 bases at V and 0 bases at J, leaving 6 bases unmatched. Germline loops: CDR1 SGHRS, CDR2 YFSETQ. This CDR3 comprises 15 residues. CDR3 region: CASSPWTGMNTEAFF. CDR3 nucleotides: TGCGCCAGCAGCCCCTGGACAGGCATGAACACTGAAGCTTTCTTT.

The CDR3 bases are TGTGCCAGCAGCCAATCTGTTCTGGCGGGAAAGAAGTACTTC. This gives the protein CASSQSVLAGKKYF. This rearrangement joins TRBV4-2 to TRBJ2-7; possibly TRBD2 for D (6 bases). The germline CDR1 and CDR2 sequences are LGHNA and YNFKEQ. The CDR3 is made up of 14 amino acids. V shed 2 bases and J shed 11 bases, with 19 bases lying between them.

The J gene is TRBJ2-6, the V gene TRBV10-3, with D tentatively TRBD1 (5 bases). The CDR3 is 15 residues long. Germline CDR1 and CDR2: ENHRY and SYGVKD. Between the trimmed V and J ends, which lost 6 bases and 6 bases, there was a span of 15 bases. The CDR3 DNA reads as TGTGCCATCAGGAACCAGGGCATCCCGGCCAACGTCCTGACTTTC. Its protein product is CAIRNQGIPANVLTF.

Concerning this clone itself: This CDR3 is also generated by other DNA sequences in the sample. The chain carries TRBV10-3 and TRBJ2-5; D uncertain. V was shortened by 0 bases and J by 5 bases, with 1 base between the two germline ends. Germline CDR1 is ENHRY and CDR2 is SYGVKD. The CDR3 sequence is 11 residues long. The CDR3 DNA reads TGTGCCATCAGTGAGTCGGAGACCCAGTACTTC. Translating gives CAISESETQYF.

CDR3 in DNA: TGTGCCAGCAGCAGGAGCCAAGAGACCCAGTACTTC. Amino acids: CASSRSQETQYF. The chain links TRBV7-8 to TRBJ2-5; D unclear. The ends were cut back, 5 bases at V and 1 base at J, with 5 bases in the middle. This CDR3 region has 12 residues. CDR1 and CDR2 (germline): SGHVS, FQNEAQ.

Only a few counts were recorded for this clone. This rearrangement joins TRBV6-4 to TRBJ2-2, with 9 bases aligning to TRBD2. Germline loops: CDR1 MRHNA, CDR2 SNTAGT. The length of the CDR3 is 15 residues. Trimming took 4 bases from V and 2 from J; bases not matched to a gene: 2. The CDR3 bases are TGTGCCAGCAGTGCTAGCGGGATCAACACCGGGGAGCTGTTTTTT. Translating it yields CASSASGINTGELFF.

The J gene is TRBJ2-5, the V gene TRBV27, with 7 bases lining up with TRBD2. The J call is uncertain, as TRBJ2-7 better fits the DNA end. Germline assignment: CDR1 MNHEY and CDR2 SMNVEV (reference sequence). This CDR3 region has 14 residues. In DNA form, the CDR3 reads TGTGCCAGCAGGTCGTCTAGCGGTTCCTACGAGCAGTACTTC. Its translation: CASRSSSGSYEQYF.

In its sample, this clone was seen once. This chain connects TRBV20-1 to TRBJ2-7; D is uncertain. The CDR3 consists of 10 residues. Trimming took off 5 bases at V and 3 bases at J, with 5 bases between the two ends. Germline V gene lookup returns CDR1 DFQATT and CDR2 SNEGSKA (reference sequence). The CDR3 DNA reads as TGCAGTGCTTTGAACTACGAGCAGTACTTC. Translating it yields CSALNYEQYF.

This chain links TRBV30 with TRBJ1-2; no definite D call. The germline CDR1 and CDR2 sequences are GTSNPN and SVGIG (reference sequence). Trimming pared 5 bases from V and 8 bases from J, leaving 15 bases between. This CDR3 comprises 12 residues. For the CDR3, the DNA is TGTGCCTGGCAGCCGATTCGGGAGGGCTACACCTTC. Encoded protein: CAWQPIREGYTF.

Of note for this clone: With only one base between it and a far larger clone, this is likely a read error. In the same sample, other DNA sequences code for this CDR3. The chain joins TRBV10-2 to TRBJ2-7; weak D call: TRBD2 (6 bases). V lost 8 bases to trimming and J lost 6 bases, with 17 bases between them. Per the germline V gene, CDR1 is WSHSY and CDR2 is SAAADI. This CDR3 comprises 13 residues. The CDR3 sequence: CASRAGGPFEQYF. CDR3 bases: TGCGCCAGCCGGGCAGGAGGGCCTTTCGAGCAGTACTTC.

The rearrangement joins TRBV28 to TRBJ1-2, with a weak D call TRBD1 (6 bases). The V gene lost 4 bases and the J gene lost 4 bases, with 10 bases spanning the gap. CDR1 MDHEN and CDR2 SYDVKM come from the germline V gene. CDR3 length: 13 residues. The CDR3 sequence: CASSSGGRYGYTF. Here the CDR3 DNA reads TGTGCCAGCAGTTCGGGGGGCCGCTATGGCTACACCTTC.

This clone was counted once. The rearrangement links TRBV19 to TRBJ2-1, with TRBD2 matching over 7 bases. The CDR3 consists of 14 residues. CDR1 LNHDA and CDR2 SQIVND come from the germline V gene (reference sequence). V trimming: 3 bases; J trimming: 7 bases; junction bases outside the gene matches: 6. The CDR3, as DNA: TGTGCCAGTAGTATGGCGGGAGCGGTAAATGAGCAGTTCTTC. It translates to CASSMAGAVNEQFF.

The CDR3 DNA sequence: TGTGCCAGCTCACCGTCCGGGACAACCTCCTACGAGCAGTACTTC. Protein product: CASSPSGTTSYEQYF. V gene TRBV18 combines with J gene TRBJ2-7; perhaps TRBD1 as D (6 bases). This CDR3 contains 15 residues. The germline gives CDR1 KGHSH, CDR2 LQKENI. Deletions cut 3 bases from V and 0 bases from J, with 12 bases between.

The chain joins TRBV7-2 to TRBJ1-2; the D is unclear. Germline CDR1 SGHTA, CDR2 FQGNSA. Trimming cost V 2 bases and J 8 bases, with 15 bases left between them. The CDR3 is made up of 14 amino acids. In DNA form, the CDR3 reads TGTGCCAGCAGCTTATTTGAACTTGCGGGAGGCTACACCTTC. This gives the protein CASSLFELAGGYTF.

This clone showed up just once. Here the CDR3 reads CASSSQPTDTQYF. The CDR3 nucleotides are TGTGCCAGCAGCTCCCAGCCCACAGATACGCAGTATTTT. J is TRBJ2-3 and V is TRBV7-2, with D unclear. The CDR3 length is 13 residues. V lost 4 bases and J 2 bases, leaving 7 bases between the germline ends. CDR1 and CDR2 from the germline V gene are SGHTA and FQGNSA.

V is TRBV19 and J is TRBJ2-6, with TRBD1 identical over 10 bases. Trimming took 6 bases from V and 10 from J; bases not matched to a gene: 9. There are 15 residues in the CDR3. Germline-derived CDR1 and CDR2 are LNHDA and SQIVND (reference sequence). The CDR3 DNA sequence: TGTGCCAGTAGCCCCGGGACAGGGGCGGGAAACGTCCTGACTTTC. This codes for CASSPGTGAGNVLTF.

This chain links TRBV18 with TRBJ1-4; 8 bases fit TRBD1. Losses at the gene ends were 5 bases for V and 5 bases for J; bases not matched to a gene: 7. There are 15 residues in the CDR3. Germline V gene data show CDR1 as KGHSH and CDR2 as LQKENI. The CDR3 nucleotides are TGTGCCAGCTCAACGGACAGGGCGGGAAATGAAAAACTGTTTTTT. Its protein product is CASSTDRAGNEKLFF. Based on the CDR3 plus reference TRBV18 and TRBJ1-4, the full variable domain is NAGVMQNPRHLVRRRGQEARLRCSPMKGHSHVYWYRQLPEEGLKFMVYLQKENIIDESGMPKERFSAEFPKEGPSILRIQQVVRGDSAAYFCASSTDRAGNEKLFFGSGTQLSVL.

The rearrangement uses TRBV27 and TRBJ2-3; TRBD2 agrees at 11 bases. Germline CDR1 and CDR2: MNHEY and SMNVEV (reference sequence). J gave up 6 bases and V 3 bases, and 11 bases lay outside the gene matches. This CDR3 spans 17 amino acids. The chain's CDR3 is CASSFRPFSGRDDTQYF. The DNA of the CDR3 is TGTGCCAGCAGTTTCCGACCATTTAGCGGGAGGGACGATACGCAGTATTTT.

In this sample, this clone turned up once. The CDR3: CAISRRLAGGTDTQYF. The CDR3 DNA sequence: TGTGCCATCAGTAGGCGACTAGCGGGAGGAACAGATACGCAGTATTTT. This chain links TRBV10-3 with TRBJ2-3, with 13 bases matching TRBD2. Germline loops: CDR1 ENHRY, CDR2 SYGVKD. The CDR3 spans 16 residues. The junction had 5 bases not matched to a gene; V was cut back by 5 bases and J by 3 bases.

This clone occurred once. The chain couples TRBV19 to TRBJ1-1, with a tentative D call TRBD1 (6 bases). The V gene's germline CDR1 is LNHDA and CDR2 SQIVND (reference sequence). The CDR3 contains 14 residues. Between the trimmed V and J ends, which lost 3 bases and 7 bases, there was a span of 15 bases. The CDR3 nucleotides are TGTGCCAGTAGTATTGGCAGGGGTGAGGGTGAAGCTTTCTTT. It is translated as CASSIGRGEGEAFF. The variable domain in full, with the rest retrieved from reference TRBV19 and TRBJ1-1, is DGGITQSPKYLFRKEGQNVTLSCEQNLNHDAMYWYRQDPGQGLRLIYYSQIVNDFQKGDIAEGYSVSREKKESFPLTVTSAQKNPTAFYLCASSIGRGEGEAFFGQGTRLTVV.

The rearrangement joins TRBV6-6 to TRBJ2-7, with TRBD1 identical over 7 bases. This CDR3 contains 13 residues. Germline V gene data show CDR1 as MNHNY and CDR2 as SVGAGI (reference sequence). Germline trimming cut 6 bases from V and 0 bases from J; bases unmatched to any gene: 2. The CDR3 is CASRTGSSYEQYF. In DNA, the CDR3 is TGTGCCAGCAGGACAGGGAGCTCCTACGAGCAGTACTTC.